The entry below gives a single T cell receptor (beta chain) sequence along with its context. Antigen: not known. The sample comes from a study of siplizumab effects on memory and regulatory T cells. General study findings and limits: Naive T cells seemed more diverse than memory cells and seemed major alloresponse contributors.

Germline V gene data show CDR1 as LNHDA and CDR2 as SQIVND (reference sequence). V was clipped by 2 bases and J by 4 bases; unmatched bases: 4. The CDR3 extends over 16 amino acids. This table comes from immunoSEQ multiplex PCR, and its TCRdb copy is limited to in-frame clones, with some not included. The table has 65,000 to 70,000 clones, around 90% seen once; the top ten hold about 1.5%. This clonotype originated in a human donor in good health. This chain links TRBV19 with TRBJ2-2, with TRBD2 matching over 10 bases. Sequencing was performed on Tregs sorted from blood. CDR3 sequence: CASSIISGRFTGELFF. The CDR3 DNA reads as TGTGCCAGTAGTATAATTAGCGGGAGGTTCACCGGGGAGCTGTTTTTT.